Listed here are 31 T cell receptor beta chains from one sample, sequenced in a study of OX40 agonist ivuxolimab in advanced cancers. Produced via immunoSEQ multiplex PCR; TCRdb's table is partial and in-frame only. The sample has some 59,000 clones, less than 95% seen once. The sequencing here drew on CD4+ or CD8+ T cells sorted from blood, taken in a trial of the OX40 agonist ivuxolimab. The receptor set was obtained from an adult with an advanced solid tumor such as melanoma, head and neck, liver or kidney cancer.

This sequence joins TRBV27 and TRBJ1-5; 8 nucleotides match TRBD1. V gave up 5 bases and J gave up 4 bases; unmatched junction bases: 4. Germline V gene sequence: CDR1 MNHEY, CDR2 SMNVEV (reference sequence). This CDR3 contains 14 residues. CDR3 protein: CASSPQGANQPQHF. The DNA for the CDR3 is TGTGCCAGCAGTCCTCAGGGGGCTAATCAGCCCCAGCATTTT.

The chain recombines TRBV6-5 with TRBJ1-1, with D unclear. Trimming left V 4 bases short and J 5 bases short, with 11 bases between. In germline, CDR1 is MNHEY, CDR2 SVGAGI. The CDR3 is made up of 13 amino acids. CDR3: CASSFGEGTEAFF. Written as DNA, the CDR3 is TGTGCCAGCAGTTTCGGGGAAGGGACTGAAGCTTTCTTT.

V gene TRBV5-1 combines with J gene TRBJ1-1, with TRBD1 identical over 7 bases. Germline values: CDR1 SGHRS, CDR2 YFSETQ. The length of the CDR3 is 13 residues. The V segment lost 3 bases and the J segment 8 bases; nucleotides outside the gene matches: 7. Written as DNA, the CDR3 is TGCGCCAGCAGCTGGACAGGAGGCAGGGAAGCTTTCTTT. This gives the protein CASSWTGGREAFF.

A single count supports this clone. The gene calls are TRBV29-1 and TRBJ2-7; D gene ambiguous. V lost 4 bases and J lost 7, with 11 bases in between. The CDR3 is made up of 11 amino acids. CDR1 and CDR2 (germline): SQVTM, ANQGSEA. The CDR3 sequence is CSVVALGEQYF. The CDR3 DNA reads as TGCAGCGTTGTTGCTCTCGGGGAGCAGTACTTC.

The chain uses TRBV7-9 and TRBJ2-1; D call uncertain. The CDR3 runs to 15 residues. Trimming removed 5 bases at V and 3 bases at J, with 14 bases between. Per the germline V gene, CDR1 is SEHNR and CDR2 is FQNEAQ (reference sequence). As DNA, the CDR3 is TGTGCCAGCAGCATAATTACGGTGAGCTACAATGAGCAGTTCTTC. Amino acid sequence: CASSIITVSYNEQFF.

The chain carries TRBV30 and TRBJ1-1; 8 nucleotides agree with TRBD1. This CDR3 has 13 residues. With V trimmed by 5 bases and J by 6 bases, 8 bases remained unmatched. CDR1 is GTSNPN and CDR2 is SVGIG in the germline V gene (reference sequence). The CDR3 DNA sequence: TGTGCCTGGGACCCGAGGACAGGGTCTGAAGCTTTCTTT. Protein: CAWDPRTGSEAFF.

This chain links TRBV6-1 with TRBJ2-7; possible D gene TRBD2, 6 bases. Germline-derived CDR1 and CDR2 are MNHNS and SASEGT. The CDR3 loop spans 11 amino acids. V was cut by 11 bases and J by 2 bases, with 10 bases left in between. The CDR3 protein is CASWGAYEQYF. CDR3 in DNA: TGTGCCTCCTGGGGGGCCTACGAGCAGTACTTC.

The chain has TRBV4-1 and TRBJ1-2, with D uncertain. Germline assignment: CDR1 MGHRA and CDR2 YSYEKL. The CDR3 runs to 15 residues. The germline V and J ends were trimmed by 1 base and 6 bases, with 15 bases remaining between them. The CDR3 nucleotides read TGCGCCAGCAGCCAAGTTTTGGGCGCGTTGGATGGCTACACCTTC. Its translation: CASSQVLGALDGYTF.

This chain connects TRBV4-3 to TRBJ1-1; D unclear. The CDR3 consists of 16 residues. Germline CDR1 and CDR2: LGHNA and YSLEER. V lost 0 bases and J lost 1, with 12 bases in between. The CDR3 coding sequence is TGCGCCAGCAGCCAAGAGGTTGCAGGAAAGAACACTGAAGCTTTCTTT. Translated, it gives CASSQEVAGKNTEAFF.

In nucleotides, the CDR3 is TGTGCCAGCAGTTTAATACTCCAGGCCTACAATGAGCAGTTCTTC. It is translated as CASSLILQAYNEQFF. The rearrangement links TRBV27 to TRBJ2-1; D gene uncertain. Germline lookup yields CDR1 MNHEY and CDR2 SMNVEV (reference sequence). Trimming removed 2 bases at V and 2 bases at J, with 10 bases between. This CDR3 contains 15 residues.

CDR3 residues: CAWSRLGHSNQPQHF. CDR3 nucleotide sequence: TGTGCCTGGAGCCGCTTAGGGCATAGCAATCAGCCCCAGCATTTT. V usage is TRBV30 and J usage is TRBJ1-5; D is ambiguous. The germline CDR1 and CDR2 sequences are GTSNPN and SVGIG (reference sequence). The V and J ends lost 3 bases and 0 bases respectively, with 12 bases between them. CDR3 size: 15 residues.

The chain combines TRBV30 with TRBJ2-2; 10 nucleotides align to TRBD2. This CDR3 has 15 residues. Trimming took 4 bases from V and 3 from J; bases not matched to a gene: 5. Looked up from germline, CDR1 is GTSNPN and CDR2 is SVGIG (reference sequence). The CDR3 protein is CAWTAGLAYTGELFF. The CDR3 bases are TGTGCCTGGACCGCGGGACTAGCGTACACCGGGGAGCTGTTTTTT.

This CDR3 reads CASSYGGEGEQYF. The CDR3 DNA is TGTGCCAGCAGTTACGGGGGCGAAGGCGAGCAGTACTTC. V is TRBV6-5 and J is TRBJ2-7, with D perhaps matching TRBD1 (6 bases). This CDR3 comprises 13 residues. Germline CDR1 is MNHEY and CDR2 is SVGAGI. The V end lost 2 bases, the J end lost 6 bases, and 11 bases lay between the germline ends.

The rearrangement joins TRBV5-1 to TRBJ1-1, with 7 bases that match TRBD1. The V gene's germline CDR1 is SGHRS and CDR2 YFSETQ. The CDR3 loop spans 16 amino acids. Losses at the gene ends were 0 bases for V and 1 base for J; bases not matched to a gene: 6. CDR3 nucleotides: TGCGCCAGCAGCTTGGTGGAACAGGGGTGGAACACTGAAGCTTTCTTT. As protein: CASSLVEQGWNTEAFF.

The chain joins TRBV6-5 to TRBJ2-1; D is unclear. CDR1 is MNHEY, CDR2 SVGAGI, per germline. Trimming cost V 2 bases and J 8 bases, with 13 bases left between them. There are 14 residues in the CDR3. CDR3 in DNA: TGTGCCAGCAGTTACACAGATGGAATGTATGAGCAGTTCTTC. Its translation is CASSYTDGMYEQFF.

This clone was recorded only once. The chain employs TRBV6-6 and TRBJ1-1; D is perhaps TRBD1 (5 bases). The CDR3 is 10 residues long. Germline values: CDR1 MNHNY, CDR2 SVGAGI (reference sequence). Trimming pared 7 bases from V and 6 bases from J, leaving 6 bases between. The CDR3 protein is CASKGSEAFF. CDR3 nucleotide sequence: TGTGCCAGCAAGGGGTCTGAAGCTTTCTTT.

The genes are TRBV7-9 and TRBJ2-5, with D possibly matching TRBD2 (6 bases). This CDR3 spans 16 amino acids. V dropped 3 bases and J dropped 0 bases, with 14 bases sitting between them. Germline V lookup: CDR1 SEHNR, CDR2 FQNEAQ (reference sequence). CDR3 coding DNA: TGTGCCAGCAGCTTGGGTGCGGGGCAGTACCAAGAGACCCAGTACTTC. It encodes CASSLGAGQYQETQYF.

The chain carries TRBV29-1 and TRBJ2-2; D is unresolved. The germline V gene encodes CDR1 SQVTM and CDR2 ANQGSEA. The V end was cut by 1 base, the J end by 6 bases, with 6 bases between. This CDR3 comprises 12 residues. The CDR3 spells CSVEVGAGELFF. The CDR3, as DNA: TGCAGCGTTGAAGTAGGTGCCGGGGAGCTGTTTTTT.

The rearrangement uses TRBV30 and TRBJ2-3, with 8 positions matching TRBD1. The CDR3 is made up of 14 amino acids. The junction had 5 bases not matched to a gene; V was cut back by 5 bases and J by 1 base. Germline lookup yields CDR1 GTSNPN and CDR2 SVGIG (reference sequence). The CDR3 DNA reads TGTGCCTGGGAGACAGGGGTGGGCACAGATACGCAGTATTTT. Translating gives CAWETGVGTDTQYF.

This clone was found once. V and J are TRBV9 and TRBJ1-2; 8 bases map to TRBD1. CDR3 length: 15 residues. The germline CDR1 and CDR2 sequences are SGDLS and YYNGEE. V lost 4 bases and J lost 3; bases outside the gene matches: 8. CDR3 sequence (DNA): TGTGCCAGCAGCACCCGGACAGGGAGGGACTATGGCTACACCTTC. Encoded protein: CASSTRTGRDYGYTF.

V is TRBV19 and J is TRBJ2-2; possible D gene TRBD2, 6 bases. From germline, CDR1 is LNHDA and CDR2 SQIVND (reference sequence). V was pared by 3 bases and J by 7 bases, with 6 bases between. This CDR3 has 12 amino acids. CDR3 amino acids: CASSMGGGELFF. Written as DNA, the CDR3 is TGTGCCAGTAGTATGGGGGGCGGGGAGCTGTTTTTT.

This clone was recorded once. The genes are TRBV13 and TRBJ2-7; a possible D gene is TRBD2 (5 bases). The CDR3 is made up of 17 amino acids. Germline loops: CDR1 PRHDT, CDR2 FYEKMQ (reference sequence). V lost 0 bases to trimming and J lost 2 bases, with 17 bases between them. DNA of the CDR3: TGTGCCAGCAGCTTAGGCGGGGAAAGCTATTTACCCTACGAGCAGTACTTC. Its translation: CASSLGGESYLPYEQYF. The variable domain in full, with the rest retrieved from reference TRBV13 and TRBJ2-7, is AAGVIQSPRHLIKEKRETATLKCYPIPRHDTVYWYQQGPGQDPQFLISFYEKMQSDKGSIPDRFSAQQFSDYHSELNMSSLELGDSALYFCASSLGGESYLPYEQYFGPGTRLTVT.

This clone is medium-sized within its sample. J is TRBJ2-3 and V is TRBV19, with TRBD2 matching 8 bases. This CDR3 is 16 amino acids long. Germline CDR1 is LNHDA and CDR2 is SQIVND (reference sequence). The V segment lost 9 bases and the J segment 5 bases; nucleotides outside the gene matches: 16. Here the CDR3 DNA reads TGTGCCAGCACTGGACTAGCTCACGGTGGGGGAGATACGCAGTATTTT. Translated: CASTGLAHGGGDTQYF.

This chain joins TRBV19 and TRBJ2-1; 10 bases align to TRBD2. The CDR3 is 16 amino acids. Germline CDR1 is LNHDA and CDR2 is SQIVND (reference sequence). V dropped 1 base and J dropped 8; count of bases not matched to a gene: 8. Here the CDR3 DNA reads TGTGCCAGTAGTATAGGAGTGGAGCGGGGGGGTGATGAGCAGTTCTTC. Amino acids: CASSIGVERGGDEQFF.

The CDR3 nucleotides are TGTGCCAGCAGCCCTTCAGGGGGCTTCCACGAGCAGTACTTC. Its protein is CASSPSGGFHEQYF. The genes are TRBV11-1 and TRBJ2-7; the match to TRBD1 covers 8 bases. The V and J ends lost 5 bases and 5 bases, in that order; junction bases with no gene match: 8. Germline loops: CDR1 SGHAT, CDR2 FQDESV (reference sequence). The CDR3 sequence is 14 residues long.

V and J are TRBV5-4 and TRBJ1-4; a weak D match, TRBD1 (5 bases). V was trimmed by 3 bases and J by 8 bases, leaving 14 bases between them. The CDR3 length is 14 residues. Germline V gene data show CDR1 as SGHNT and CDR2 as YYREEE (reference sequence). The CDR3 DNA follows: TGTGCCAGCAGCTCCGGGCAGGGACTGGAAAAACTGTTTTTT. This encodes CASSSGQGLEKLFF.

The chain combines TRBV27 with TRBJ2-7, with D maybe TRBD2 (5 bases). V dropped 0 bases and J dropped 1 base, with 10 bases sitting between them. CDR1 MNHEY and CDR2 SMNVEV come from the germline V gene (reference sequence). The CDR3 is 15 amino acids. CDR3 region: CASSLSTDSSYEQYF. CDR3 nucleotide sequence: TGTGCCAGCAGTTTATCTACGGACTCGTCCTACGAGCAGTACTTC.

This clone occurred once. The V call is TRBV15, the J call TRBJ2-7; D remains ambiguous. V was cut by 3 bases and J by 4 bases, with 10 bases left in between. Germline CDR1 is LNHNV and CDR2 is YYDKDF (reference sequence). The CDR3 loop spans 13 amino acids. The DNA of the CDR3 is TGTGCCACCAGCAGTGGGAAGAATTACGAGCAGTACTTC. Amino acid sequence: CATSSGKNYEQYF.

The chain is built from TRBV7-9 and TRBJ2-1, with 10 bases that match TRBD1. CDR3 length equals 15 residues. The V gene end was trimmed by 4 bases and the J gene end by 3 bases; junction bases not matched to a gene: 3. The V gene's germline CDR1 is SEHNR and CDR2 FQNEAQ (reference sequence). CDR3 in DNA: TGTGCCAGCAGCTACGGACAGGGGGACTACAATGAGCAGTTCTTC. Protein: CASSYGQGDYNEQFF.

The genes are TRBV27 and TRBJ2-1, with 10 bases matching TRBD2. The V gene's germline CDR1 is MNHEY and CDR2 SMNVEV (reference sequence). The V and J ends lost 9 bases and 4 bases, in that order; junction bases with no gene match: 6. This CDR3 has 14 amino acids. The CDR3 DNA reads as TGTGCCAGTGCTAGCGGGAGAGGATACAATGAGCAGTTCTTC. Protein product: CASASGRGYNEQFF.

The chain carries TRBV4-3 and TRBJ1-3; 9 nucleotides align to TRBD1. CDR3 length: 15 amino acids. The germline V gene has CDR1 LGHNA and CDR2 YSLEER. The J segment lost 2 bases and the V segment lost 8 bases, leaving 7 bases of the junction unmatched. CDR3 in DNA: TGCGCCAGCGGGAAAGGGACAGGGACTGGAAACACCATATATTTT. Protein: CASGKGTGTGNTIYF.